Listed here are 19 T cell receptor beta chains from one sample, sequenced in a study of molecular identifiers for immune sequencing clone quantification. Using its own MiXCR run on the PCR reads, TCRdb lists one record per CDR3 protein. The sample carries 300,000 to 400,000 distinct CDR3 sequences, over 20% recorded once. Sequencing was performed on naive CD8+ T cells from blood, with Jurkat cell RNA spiked in. Subset of the sample: FACS-sorted CD8+CD4-CCR7+CD45RA+ naive T cells. These receptors all come from a human donor in good health. Some libraries in this study had Jurkat cell RNA spiked in.

This clonotype occurred many times. The chain combines TRBV5-1 with TRBJ2-7; the D call may be TRBD1 or TRBD2 (5 bases each). The CDR3 spans 15 residues. Germline-derived CDR1 and CDR2 are SGHRS and YFSETQ. V lost 0 bases and J lost 4, with 14 bases in between. The CDR3 protein is CASSLEAGSGYEQYF. Here the CDR3 DNA reads TGCGCCAGCAGCTTGGAAGCAGGGTCGGGGTACGAGCAGTACTTC.

This clonotype was recorded many times. The chain couples TRBV5-6 to TRBJ2-3; perhaps TRBD2 as D (5 bases). CDR1 is SGHDT and CDR2 is YYEEEE in the germline V gene. Trimming pared 0 bases from V and 4 bases from J, leaving 15 bases between. The CDR3 runs 16 residues. CDR3 residues: CASSLDGNWEPDTQYF. The CDR3 nucleotides are TGTGCCAGCAGCTTGGATGGCAATTGGGAGCCAGATACGCAGTATTTT.

This clonotype was observed many times. V gene TRBV9 combines with J gene TRBJ2-2; unclear D gene. This CDR3 region has 12 residues. The V end was cut by 0 bases, the J end by 7 bases, with 4 bases between. The V gene's germline CDR1 is SGDLS and CDR2 YYNGEE. The CDR3 nucleotides read TGTGCCAGCAGCGTAGGAGGCGGGGAGCTGTTTTTT. The encoded protein is CASSVGGGELFF.

In regard to this clonotype: Being one base from a much bigger clone, this may be a read error. The missing conserved phenylalanine or tryptophan at the end of this CDR3 makes a read error likely. CDR3 amino acids: CASSGGLGSDNEQFS. The CDR3 DNA is TGTGCCAGCAGCGGGGGACTAGGGTCGGACAATGAGCAGTTCTCC. The chain recombines TRBV5-3 with TRBJ2-1; 8 bases match TRBD2. TRBV5-3 is reported as an ORF; its role is uncertain. J was trimmed by 5 bases and V by 8 bases; bases with no gene match: 12. This CDR3 has 15 amino acids.

Only a few counts were recorded for this clonotype. A clone one base away is much larger, so this may be a read error. The V gene is TRBV29-1, the J gene TRBJ1-1, with 8 bases that match TRBD1. The length of the CDR3 is 14 residues. Per germline, CDR1 SQVTM and CDR2 ANQGSEA. This CDR3 is CSVEGNRGNTETFF. The CDR3 coding sequence is TGCAGCGTTGAAGGAAACAGGGGGAACACTGAAACTTTCTTT.

J is TRBJ2-3 and V is TRBV4-3; 8 bases agree with TRBD1. Losses at the gene ends were 0 bases for V and 4 bases for J; bases not matched to a gene: 3. The germline CDR1 and CDR2 sequences are LGHNA and YSLEER. This CDR3 has 15 residues. This chain's CDR3 is CASSQDRGRSDTQYF. Here the CDR3 DNA reads TGCGCCAGCAGCCAAGACAGGGGGCGGTCAGATACGCAGTATTTT.

This clonotype was seen at least ten times. The chain uses TRBV5-6 and TRBJ2-7; tentative D call: TRBD1 (6 bases). V was shortened by 4 bases and J by 6 bases, with 14 bases between the two germline ends. This CDR3 is built from 13 residues. Germline CDR1 reads SGHDT; CDR2 reads YYEEEE. The CDR3 nucleotides are TGTGCCAGCAGCCTACCACAGGGAATCGAGCAGTACTTC. Its translation is CASSLPQGIEQYF. The whole variable domain, remainder taken from reference TRBV5-6 and TRBJ2-7, is DAGVTQSPTHLIKTRGQQVTLRCSPKSGHDTVSWYQQALGQGPQFIFQYYEEEERQRGNFPDRFSGHQFPNYSSELNVNALLLGDSALYLCASSLPQGIEQYFGPGTRLTVT.

This clonotype was counted at least ten times. V usage is TRBV30 and J usage is TRBJ1-5; D is ambiguous. CDR3 size: 13 residues. The V end was cut by 2 bases, the J end by 6 bases, with 11 bases between. Germline V gene lookup returns CDR1 GTSNPN and CDR2 SVGIG (reference sequence). The CDR3 nucleotides read TGTGCCTGGAGTCCAGGTACCGGTCAGCCCCAGCATTTT. This translates into CAWSPGTGQPQHF.

The chain carries TRBV25-1 and TRBJ2-7; unclear D gene. The CDR3 runs 12 residues. V shed 5 bases and J shed 2 bases, with 7 bases lying between them. Looked up from germline, CDR1 is MGHDK and CDR2 is SYGVNS. The CDR3 DNA reads TGTGCCAGCAGTCATTCTCCCTACGAGCAGTACTTC. It translates to CASSHSPYEQYF.

The chain carries TRBV27 and TRBJ2-3; D possibly uses TRBD1 or TRBD2 (6 bases each). Germline V gene lookup returns CDR1 MNHEY and CDR2 SMNVEV (reference sequence). This CDR3 is 16 amino acids long. V gave up 1 base and J gave up 2 bases, with 13 bases separating them. The DNA for the CDR3 is TGTGCCAGCAGTTTATATCGGGGGCCATTCACAGATACGCAGTATTTT. Its protein product is CASSLYRGPFTDTQYF.

The table lists this clonotype with many counts. The chain uses TRBV7-9 and TRBJ2-3; D remains unclear. V lost 1 base to trimming and J lost 1 base, with 9 bases between them. The CDR3 extends over 15 amino acids. Germline V gene lookup returns CDR1 SEHNR and CDR2 FQNEAQ (reference sequence). The chain's CDR3 is CASSLGVTGTDTQYF. Written as DNA, the CDR3 is TGTGCCAGCAGCTTAGGGGTAACCGGCACAGATACGCAGTATTTT.

In this sample, this clonotype turned up a few times. The CDR3 region is CASSQAESGNTIYF. CDR3 sequence (DNA): TGTGCCAGCAGCCAAGCGGAGTCTGGAAACACCATATATTTT. This chain connects TRBV3-1 to TRBJ1-3; no reliable D call. The CDR3 has 14 residues. The V and J ends lost 1 base and 1 base respectively, with 5 bases between them. The germline CDR1 and CDR2 sequences are LGHDT and YNNKEL (reference sequence).

This clonotype has a count of ten or more. The chain employs TRBV7-9 and TRBJ2-6; D gene unclear. This CDR3 has 14 residues. Germline V lookup: CDR1 SEHNR, CDR2 FQNEAQ (reference sequence). Between the trimmed V and J ends, which lost 5 bases and 0 bases, there was a span of 5 bases. CDR3 sequence: CASSTSSGANVLTF. The CDR3 coding sequence is TGTGCCAGCAGCACAAGCTCTGGGGCCAACGTCCTGACTTTC.

This chain uses TRBV24-1 with TRBJ1-1; D unresolved. This CDR3 spans 12 amino acids. The V end lost 1 base, the J end lost 7 bases, and 6 bases lay between the germline ends. The germline CDR1 and CDR2 sequences are KGHDR and SFDVKD. The CDR3 sequence: CATSDFSGEAFF. CDR3 bases: TGTGCCACCAGTGATTTCTCAGGTGAAGCTTTCTTT.

This clonotype was counted ten times or more. The chain joins TRBV19 to TRBJ2-7; D not resolved. Germline CDR1 LNHDA, CDR2 SQIVND (reference sequence). V lost 5 bases to trimming and J lost 0 bases, with 8 bases between them. CDR3 length: 13 residues. CDR3 bases: TGTGCCAGTAGTCCCATTCTCTCCTACGAGCAGTACTTC. Translating gives CASSPILSYEQYF.

This clonotype was picked up many times. The V and J genes are TRBV7-9 and TRBJ2-5; 12 nucleotides align to TRBD2. J was trimmed by 2 bases and V by 5 bases; bases with no gene match: 6. Germline V gives CDR1 SEHNR, CDR2 FQNEAQ (reference sequence). The CDR3 length is 16 residues. CDR3 in DNA: TGTGCCAGCAGCCAAACTAGCGGGAGGTATCAAGAGACCCAGTACTTC. Its protein product is CASSQTSGRYQETQYF.

This clonotype appeared many times. The rearrangement uses TRBV5-4 and TRBJ2-7; the D gene could be TRBD1 or TRBD2 (5 bases each). V lost 5 bases, J lost 6 bases, and 18 bases lay in between. Germline CDR1 and CDR2: SGHNT and YYREEE (reference sequence). The CDR3 spans 14 residues. The CDR3 sequence is CASRTGTALAEQYF. In DNA, the CDR3 is TGTGCCAGCAGAACCGGGACGGCACTTGCCGAGCAGTACTTC.

Many counts were recorded for this clonotype. The rearrangement joins TRBV4-3 to TRBJ1-4, with 7 positions matching TRBD1. The CDR3 sequence is 16 residues long. Per the germline V gene, CDR1 is LGHNA and CDR2 is YSLEER. Trimming cost V 4 bases and J 0 bases; bases outside gene matches: 5. CDR3 protein: CASSPGTASTNEKLFF. The CDR3 DNA sequence: TGCGCCAGCAGCCCAGGGACAGCGTCAACTAATGAAAAACTGTTTTTT.

Remarks on this clonotype: A read error may be the cause here, since a much bigger clone is one base away. CDR3 in DNA: TGTGGCAGCAGCTTAGCTATGGACACTAGCGCCAAGAGAAGCACAGATACGCAGTATTTT. Amino acids: CGSSLAMDTSAKRSTDTQYF. The chain links TRBV7-6 to TRBJ2-3; 7 bases are shared with TRBD2. This CDR3 region has 20 residues. Germline values: CDR1 SGHVS, CDR2 FNYEAQ.